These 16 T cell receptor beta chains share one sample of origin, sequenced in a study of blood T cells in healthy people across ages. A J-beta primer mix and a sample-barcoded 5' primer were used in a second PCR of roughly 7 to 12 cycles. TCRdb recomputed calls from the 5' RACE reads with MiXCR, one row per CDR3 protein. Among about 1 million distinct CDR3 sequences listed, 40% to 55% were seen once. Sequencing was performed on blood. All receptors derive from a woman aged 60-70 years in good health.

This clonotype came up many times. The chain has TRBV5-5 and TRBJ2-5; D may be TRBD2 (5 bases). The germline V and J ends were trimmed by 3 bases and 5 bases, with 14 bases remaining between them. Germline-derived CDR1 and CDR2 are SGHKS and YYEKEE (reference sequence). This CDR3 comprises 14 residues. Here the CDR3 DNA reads TGTGCCAGCAGCTCGGCACGGGGTGAGGAGACCCAGTACTTC. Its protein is CASSSARGEETQYF.

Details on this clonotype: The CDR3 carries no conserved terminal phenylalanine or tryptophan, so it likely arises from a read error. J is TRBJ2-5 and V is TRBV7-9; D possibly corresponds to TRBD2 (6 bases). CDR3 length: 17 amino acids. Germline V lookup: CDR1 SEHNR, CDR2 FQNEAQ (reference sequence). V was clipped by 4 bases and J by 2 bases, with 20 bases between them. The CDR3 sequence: CASSWEVGPASQETQYL. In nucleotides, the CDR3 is TGTGCCAGCAGCTGGGAGGTAGGACCGGCAAGTCAAGAGACCCAGTACTTG.

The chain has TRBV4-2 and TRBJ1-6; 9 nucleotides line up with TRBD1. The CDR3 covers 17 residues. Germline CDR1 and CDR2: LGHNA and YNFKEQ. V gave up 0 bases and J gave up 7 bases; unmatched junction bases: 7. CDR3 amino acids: CASSQDRGQGWNSPLHF. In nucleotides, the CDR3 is TGTGCCAGCAGCCAAGACCGGGGACAGGGATGGAATTCACCCCTCCACTTT.

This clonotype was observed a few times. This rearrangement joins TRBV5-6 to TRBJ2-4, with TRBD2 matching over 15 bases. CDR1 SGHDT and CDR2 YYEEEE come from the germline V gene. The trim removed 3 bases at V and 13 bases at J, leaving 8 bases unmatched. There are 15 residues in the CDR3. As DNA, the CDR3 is TGTGCCAGCAGCTCAACCGGGACTAGCGGGAGGAAGCAGTACTTC. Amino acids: CASSSTGTSGRKQYF.

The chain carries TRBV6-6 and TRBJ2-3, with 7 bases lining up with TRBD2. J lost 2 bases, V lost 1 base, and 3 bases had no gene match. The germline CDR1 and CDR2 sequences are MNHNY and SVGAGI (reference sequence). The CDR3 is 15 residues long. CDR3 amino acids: CASSYLGGFTDTQYF. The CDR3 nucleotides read TGTGCCAGCAGTTACTTGGGGGGGTTCACAGATACGCAGTATTTT.

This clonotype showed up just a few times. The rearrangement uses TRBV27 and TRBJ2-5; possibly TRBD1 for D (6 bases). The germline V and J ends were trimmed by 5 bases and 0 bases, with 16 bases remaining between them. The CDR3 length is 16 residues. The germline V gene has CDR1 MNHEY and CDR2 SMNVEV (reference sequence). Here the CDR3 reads CASSKRQEYYQETQYF. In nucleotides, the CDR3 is TGTGCCAGCAGTAAAAGACAGGAATACTACCAAGAGACCCAGTACTTC.

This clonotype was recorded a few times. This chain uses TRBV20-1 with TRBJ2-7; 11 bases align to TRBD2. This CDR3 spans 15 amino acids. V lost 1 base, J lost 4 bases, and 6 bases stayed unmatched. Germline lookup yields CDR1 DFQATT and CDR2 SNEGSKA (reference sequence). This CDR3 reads CSARGTGLAAYEQYF. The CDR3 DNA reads TGCAGTGCTAGAGGTACGGGACTAGCGGCTTACGAGCAGTACTTC.

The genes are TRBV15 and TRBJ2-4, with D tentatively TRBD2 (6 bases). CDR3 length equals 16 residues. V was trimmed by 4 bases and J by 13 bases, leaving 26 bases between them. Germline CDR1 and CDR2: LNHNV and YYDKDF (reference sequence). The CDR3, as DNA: TGTGCCACCAGCATTATCGAGCGGGCCAGCTACAATGAGCAGTACTTC. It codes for CATSIIERASYNEQYF.

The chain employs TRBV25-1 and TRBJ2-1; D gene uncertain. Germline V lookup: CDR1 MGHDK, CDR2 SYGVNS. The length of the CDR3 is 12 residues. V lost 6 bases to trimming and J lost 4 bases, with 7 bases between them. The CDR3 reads CASRSTYNEQFF. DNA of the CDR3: TGTGCCAGCAGGTCGACGTACAATGAGCAGTTCTTC. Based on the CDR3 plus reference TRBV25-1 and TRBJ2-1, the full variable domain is EADIYQTPRYLVIGTGKKITLECSQTMGHDKMYWYQQDPGMELHLIHYSYGVNSTEKGDLSSESTVSRIRTEHFPLTLESARPSHTSQYLCASRSTYNEQFFGPGTRLTVL.

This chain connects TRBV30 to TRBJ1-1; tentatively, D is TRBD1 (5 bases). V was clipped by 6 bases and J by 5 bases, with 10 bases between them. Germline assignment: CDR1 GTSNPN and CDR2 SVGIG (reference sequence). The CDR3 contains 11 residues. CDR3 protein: CACDPGTEAFF. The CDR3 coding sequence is TGTGCCTGTGACCCAGGGACTGAAGCTTTCTTT.

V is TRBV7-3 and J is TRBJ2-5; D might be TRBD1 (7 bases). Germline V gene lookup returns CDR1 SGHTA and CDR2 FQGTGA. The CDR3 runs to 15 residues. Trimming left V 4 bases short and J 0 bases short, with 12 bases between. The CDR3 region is CASSYAGTDQETQYF. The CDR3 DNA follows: TGTGCCAGCAGCTACGCGGGGACAGACCAAGAGACCCAGTACTTC.

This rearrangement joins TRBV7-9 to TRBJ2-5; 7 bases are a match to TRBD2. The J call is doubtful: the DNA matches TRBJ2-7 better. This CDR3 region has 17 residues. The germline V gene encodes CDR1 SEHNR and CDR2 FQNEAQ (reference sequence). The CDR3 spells CASSRAAGDGITFEQYF. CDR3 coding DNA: TGTGCCAGCAGCCGTGCCGCGGGGGACGGGATCACCTTCGAGCAGTACTTC.

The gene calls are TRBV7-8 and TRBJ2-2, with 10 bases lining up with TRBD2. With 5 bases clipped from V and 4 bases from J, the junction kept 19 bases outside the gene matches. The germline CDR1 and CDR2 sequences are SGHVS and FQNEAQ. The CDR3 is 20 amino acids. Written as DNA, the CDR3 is TGTGCCAGCAGCCTCCTTCAACGGACTAGCGGAACCGTTGTCACCGGGGAGCTGTTTTTT. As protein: CASSLLQRTSGTVVTGELFF.

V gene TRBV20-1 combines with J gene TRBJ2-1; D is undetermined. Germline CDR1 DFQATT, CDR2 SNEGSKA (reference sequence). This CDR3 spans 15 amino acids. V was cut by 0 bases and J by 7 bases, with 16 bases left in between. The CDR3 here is CSARDAYGWGNEQFF. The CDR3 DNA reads TGCAGTGCTAGAGATGCTTACGGTTGGGGTAATGAGCAGTTCTTC.

The CDR3 coding sequence is TGCGCCAGCGTTCCGGCCAGGGTCTTTTTCTACGGCTACACCTTC. Translation gives CASVPARVFFYGYTF. The V and J genes are TRBV5-1 and TRBJ1-2; a possible D gene is TRBD1 (5 bases). Germline V lookup: CDR1 SGHRS, CDR2 YFSETQ. CDR3 length equals 15 residues. The V and J ends lost 7 bases and 8 bases respectively, with 24 bases between them.

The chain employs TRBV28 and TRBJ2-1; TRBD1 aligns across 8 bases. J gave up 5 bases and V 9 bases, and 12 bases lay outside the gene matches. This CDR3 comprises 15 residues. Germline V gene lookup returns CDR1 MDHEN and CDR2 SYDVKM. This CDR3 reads CARRQGAFKNNEQFF. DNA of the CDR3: TGTGCCAGACGGCAGGGGGCGTTTAAAAACAATGAGCAGTTCTTC.